This T cell receptor (beta chain) was profiled in a study of blood T cell repertoires in COVID-19. Some clones are missing from TCRdb's copy, which holds only in-frame ones; the method was immunoSEQ multiplex PCR. The top ten hold under 2% of the sample, which has around 300,000 clones, 88% seen once. Seattle patient enrollment occurred during active infection, with longitudinal follow-up thereafter. The trim removed 1 base at V and 2 bases at J, leaving 12 bases unmatched. Germline CDR1 and CDR2: MGHRA and YSYEKL. The CDR3 is 19 amino acids. Sequencing was performed on peripheral blood. The sequence was collected from a woman in her 30s with COVID-19, enrolled during active disease. The chain links TRBV4-1 to TRBJ2-3, with 10 positions matching TRBD2. The chain's CDR3 is CASSQVGLASGGLTDTQYF. CDR3 in DNA: TGCGCCAGCAGCCAAGTTGGGTTGGCTAGCGGGGGCCTCACAGATACGCAGTATTTT.